The T cell receptor beta chain under discussion was sequenced for a study of neurological immune-mediated disorders. Study observations and caveats: A possible signature appeared as one related-CDR3 cluster, in which phylogenetic grouping placed the repertoires of 18 of 34 multiple sclerosis patients.

The time point was: longitudinal time-point 2. The unsorted libraries originated from 2 million PBMCs kept at -80 C. This clonotype was counted only a few times. Its antigen is still unknown. Germline and junction disagree at one end, which may indicate a read error. TCRdb independently ran MiXCR on the 5' RACE reads; one entry per CDR3 protein. The sample includes about 80,000 distinct CDR3 sequences, nearly 6% of them seen just once. This CDR3 has 15 amino acids. Germline CDR1 reads SEHNR; CDR2 reads FQNEAQ (reference sequence). The V gene is TRBV7-9, the J gene TRBJ1-2; D remains ambiguous. The receptor's source is a woman in her fifties or sixties with multiple sclerosis. The source material was PBMCs. The CDR3 DNA follows: TGTGCCAGCAGCATAGCAGAGGGAGGGAACTATGGCTATACCTTC. Its translation: CASSIAEGGNYGYTF.